This T cell receptor (beta chain) was recovered during a study of cytomegalovirus exposure and HLA in healthy donors. Study information: The Caucasian-associated ancestry cluster contained about four fifths of the approximately 410 genotyped donors.

Trimming took 2 bases from V and 4 from J, leaving 6 bases between them. The CDR3 is 13 residues long. The germline CDR1 and CDR2 sequences are MNHNY and SVGAGI (reference sequence). Findings and caveats of the study: Follow-up analysis later connected one missense variant in DCLRE1C with trimming of TCR beta V- and J-genes. Across HLA loci, a later analysis found differing TCR association rates, with DRB1 most and HLA-C fewest. Rare TCR sequences predominated, though certain public TCRs were found in many donors.

Amplification used 60 Vbeta primers and 13 Jbeta primers. Profiling relied on immunoSEQ multiplex PCR, and the TCRdb table lists in-frame clones only, not all of them. The sample carries about 140,000 clones, roughly two thirds recorded once. Regarding this clone: Its target is unknown.

The receptor comes from a human donor in good health. The chain uses TRBV6-6 and TRBJ1-5; D unclear. Sequenced input: PBMCs. The CDR3 coding sequence is TGTGCCAGCAGTTACAACAGTAATCAGCCCCAGCATTTT. Translation gives CASSYNSNQPQHF.